These T cell receptor beta chains were read from a single sample in a study of post-analysis software for immune sequencing data. TCRdb fed the PCR reads into MiXCR, producing one record per CDR3 protein. Of a few hundred thousand distinct CDR3 sequences listed, around 36% were seen once; the top ten hold roughly 6%. The specimen was blood. These receptors were obtained from a girl under 18 with multiple sclerosis. Each CDR3 is given with its conserved first and last residue. Fields, in order: CDR3 DNA, CDR3 protein, D gene, J gene, CDR3 length, clone size, V gene. A D gene is named only where the DNA matches it firmly. Some rows mark clone size as missing; the rest say once, few, many or name a class of expanded clone.

TGCGCCAGCAGCTTCGCCGTTTGGGACGAGCAGTACTTC	CASSFAVWDEQYF	-	TRBJ2-7	13	-	TRBV5-1
TGTGCCAGCAGCCAAGCCGGGGTTTTGGTCTACGAGCAGTACTTC	CASSQAGVLVYEQYF	-	TRBJ2-7	15	few	TRBV3-1
TGTGCCAGCAGCCCGGGTCGGGGTCACCCCCCCAAAAACATTCAGTACTTC	CASSPGRGHPPKNIQYF	-	TRBJ2-4	17	-	TRBV4-2
TGTGCCAGCAGCTCGGGACCTTCAGTCACAGATACGCAGTATTTT	CASSSGPSVTDTQYF	-	TRBJ2-3	15	-	TRBV5-6
TGCGCCAGCAGCTTGGACAACACGGGCACTGAAGCTTTCTTT	CASSLDNTGTEAFF	-	TRBJ1-1	14	-	TRBV5-1
TGCAGTGCTAGAGATGAGTATGGCAGGGAGGGTCCACTAGCCAAAAACATTCAGTACTTC	CSARDEYGREGPLAKNIQYF	TRBD2	TRBJ2-4	20	-	TRBV20-1
TGTGCCACCAGCAGAGCCGTTGGGGCCAACGTCCTGACTTTC	CATSRAVGANVLTF	-	TRBJ2-6	14	many	TRBV15
TGTGCCATCAGTGACCCGGACAGAGAGACCCAGTACTTC	CAISDPDRETQYF	-	TRBJ2-5	13	few	TRBV10-3
TGTGCCTTCGCTATCGGGAGCTCCTACGAGCAGTACTTC	CAFAIGSSYEQYF	-	TRBJ2-7	13	-	TRBV7-8
TGCAGTGCTCTCGGGCAGGGGAGCTCCTACGAGCAGTACTTC	CSALGQGSSYEQYF	-	TRBJ2-7	14	few	TRBV20-1
TGTGCCAGCAGCCAACAAGGTTTCAGTGGCTACACCTTC	CASSQQGFSGYTF	-	TRBJ1-2	13	few	TRBV11-1
TGCAGCGTTGAAGTCCCCCCGGGGGGGCAGGGCTATGGCTACACCTTC	CSVEVPPGGQGYGYTF	-	TRBJ1-2	16	-	TRBV29-1
TGCAGTGCTAGAGGTAATCAGCTCAATCAGCCCCAGCATTTT	CSARGNQLNQPQHF	-	TRBJ1-5	14	-	TRBV20-1
TGCGCCAGCAGCCAACCCTTTTCAGGGGGTGCCACCGGGGAGCTGTTTTTT	CASSQPFSGGATGELFF	TRBD1	TRBJ2-2	17	few	TRBV4-1
TGTGCCAGCAGCAAAGTGGGGCGGGGGGTAACCAAGAAGACCCAGTACTTC	CASSKVGRGVTKKTQYF	-	TRBJ2-5	17	-	TRBV21-1
TGCAGTGTTTATACAGGGGGAAATAGCAATCAGCCCCAGCATTTT	CSVYTGGNSNQPQHF	TRBD1	TRBJ1-5	15	-	TRBV20-1
TGCAGTGCTTCCCGGGATTCCACCACAGATACGCAGTATTTT	CSASRDSTTDTQYF	-	TRBJ2-3	14	few	TRBV20-1